This TCR beta chain came from a study of T cell clonality in common variable immunodeficiency. General study points: Fewer TCRbeta clones were shared among CVID subjects than controls. Compared with healthy controls, CVID subjects showed increased TCRbeta clonality, mostly in about a third.

J was trimmed by 6 bases and V by 0 bases; bases with no gene match: 4. Per germline, CDR1 SGHNT and CDR2 YYREEE (reference sequence). The length of the CDR3 is 16 residues. Measured with immunoSEQ multiplex PCR; TCRdb has only the in-frame clones, and not every one. Observed in the sample are fewer than 65,000 clones, none of them singletons. This clone has ten or more counts. Its target is unknown. The read terminates 3 residues ahead of where the CDR3 ends, so the germline J gene completes it. This TCR was sampled from a person aged 18-70 years in good health. This sequence joins TRBV5-4 and TRBJ1-6; 9 positions agree with TRBD1. Sequences were obtained from peripheral blood mononuclear cells. The part of the CDR3 DNA that was read is TGTGCCAGCAGCTTGGTAACAGGGGGCGGTAATTCACCC. This encodes CASSLVTGGGNSP. The full CDR3 is CASSLVTGGGNSPLHF.